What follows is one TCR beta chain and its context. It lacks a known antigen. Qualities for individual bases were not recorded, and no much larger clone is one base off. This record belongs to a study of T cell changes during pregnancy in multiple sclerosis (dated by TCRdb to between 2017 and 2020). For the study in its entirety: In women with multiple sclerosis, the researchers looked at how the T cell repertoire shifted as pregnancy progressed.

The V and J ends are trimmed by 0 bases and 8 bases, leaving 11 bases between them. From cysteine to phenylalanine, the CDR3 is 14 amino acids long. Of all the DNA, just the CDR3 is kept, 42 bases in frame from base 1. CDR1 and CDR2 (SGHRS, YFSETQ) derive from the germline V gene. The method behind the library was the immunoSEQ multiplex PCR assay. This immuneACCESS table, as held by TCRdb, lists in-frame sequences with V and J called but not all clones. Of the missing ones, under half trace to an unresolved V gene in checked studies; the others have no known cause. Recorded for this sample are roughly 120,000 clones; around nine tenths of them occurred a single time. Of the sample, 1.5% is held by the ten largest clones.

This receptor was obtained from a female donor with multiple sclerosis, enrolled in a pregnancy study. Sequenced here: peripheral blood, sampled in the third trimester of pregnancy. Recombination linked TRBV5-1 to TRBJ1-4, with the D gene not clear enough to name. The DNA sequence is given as TGCGCCAGCAGCTTGGGGTCGGCGGGGGAAAAACTGTTTTTT. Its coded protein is CASSLGSAGEKLFF.